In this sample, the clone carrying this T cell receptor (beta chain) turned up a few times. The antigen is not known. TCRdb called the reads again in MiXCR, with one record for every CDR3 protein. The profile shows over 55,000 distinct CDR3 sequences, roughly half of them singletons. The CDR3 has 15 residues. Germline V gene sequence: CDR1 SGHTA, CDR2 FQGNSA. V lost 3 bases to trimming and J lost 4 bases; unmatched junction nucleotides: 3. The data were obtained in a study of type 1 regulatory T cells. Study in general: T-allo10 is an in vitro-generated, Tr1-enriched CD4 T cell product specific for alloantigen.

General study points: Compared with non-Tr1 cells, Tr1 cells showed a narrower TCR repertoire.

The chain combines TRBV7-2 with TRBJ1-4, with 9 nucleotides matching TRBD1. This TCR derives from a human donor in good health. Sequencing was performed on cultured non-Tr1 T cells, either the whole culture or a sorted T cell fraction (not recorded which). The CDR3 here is CASSFQTGGNEKLFF. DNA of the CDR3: TGTGCCAGCAGCTTCCAGACAGGGGGTAATGAAAAACTGTTTTTT.